Listed below are T cell receptor beta chains from one sample, sequenced in a study of blood T cells in healthy people across ages. MiXCR was run by TCRdb on the 5' RACE reads, yielding one entry per CDR3 protein. The data hold over 1,500,000 distinct CDR3 sequences, with 49% observed a single time. Sequencing was carried out using blood. Receptors originate from a woman in her forties in good health. Both conserved end residues are part of each CDR3. Each record gives: J gene, V gene, D gene, clone size, CDR3 DNA, CDR3 protein. D genes are given only for firm matches. Some rows mark clone size as missing; the rest say once, few, many or name a class of expanded clone.

>TRBJ1-2|TRBV5-1|-|few
TGCGCCAGCAGCTTGGACCCCCCAACTGGCTACACCTTC
CASSLDPPTGYTF
>TRBJ2-5|TRBV3-1|-|-
TGTGCCAGCAGCCAAGATCCTGGGGAGGACTCCCAATACGAGACCCAGTACTTC
CASSQDPGEDSQYETQYF
>TRBJ2-1|TRBV5-1|-|-
TGCACCAGCAGCTTGGCGGCTAGTTGGGATGGGCAGTTCTTC
CTSSLAASWDGQFF
>TRBJ2-1|TRBV20-1|-|-
TGCAGTGCTAGAGGCGGAGAGGGGAGCTCCTACAATGAGCAGTTCTTC
CSARGGEGSSYNEQFF
>TRBJ2-1|TRBV7-2|TRBD1|-
TGTGCCAGCAGCTTCCCGGACAGGGAATCCCAGTTCTTC
CASSFPDRESQFF
>TRBJ1-5|TRBV2|-|-
TGTGCCAGCAGTGCGTCGGGCAATCAGCCCCAGCATTTT
CASSASGNQPQHF
>TRBJ2-7|TRBV6-1|TRBD1|few
TGTGCCAGCAGGGCAGGGGGCCCCTACGAGCAGTACTTC
CASRAGGPYEQYF
>TRBJ1-2|TRBV7-2|-|-
TGTGCCAGCAGCCCCTTCCAAAATCCTAACTATGGCTACACCTTC
CASSPFQNPNYGYTF
>TRBJ2-3|TRBV7-8|TRBD2|-
TGTGCCAGCAGCCCCGGGACTAGCGGGACCTGGACAGATACGCGGTATTTT
CASSPGTSGTWTDTRYF
>TRBJ2-5|TRBV7-2|-|many
TGTGCCAGCAGCTTTTTTGGGCAAGAGACCCAGTACTTC
CASSFFGQETQYF
>TRBJ2-1|TRBV4-3|TRBD2|once
TGCGCCAGCAGCCAAGGGACGGGGGGTGAGCGGTTCTTC
CASSQGTGGERFF
>TRBJ2-5|TRBV7-8|TRBD1|-
TGTGCCAGCAGCTTTGGGGGACAGGAAATGAAAAAGACCCAGTACTTC
CASSFGGQEMKKTQYF
>TRBJ2-3|TRBV13|-|-
TGTGCCAGCAGCTTAATTTCGGACAAGACAGATACGCAGTATTTT
CASSLISDKTDTQYF
>TRBJ2-7|TRBV7-8|-|-
TGTGCCACCGGGCCAGGGCCCCCCCACGAGCAGTACTTC
CATGPGPPHEQYF
>TRBJ1-1|TRBV12-3/TRBV12-4|-|-
TGTGCCAGCAGTCCCGAACACCGAGAAGCTTTCTTT
CASSPEHREAFF
>TRBJ2-7|TRBV6-2/TRBV6-3|TRBD2|few
TGTGCCAGCAGCCCCGTGGGACTAGCGTTATACGAGCAGTACTTC
CASSPVGLALYEQYF
>TRBJ1-2|TRBV7-8|-|once
TGTGCCAGCCGCCCCCGATTAGGGGTGGAGGGCTACACCTTC
CASRPRLGVEGYTF
>TRBJ2-5|TRBV29-1|-|-
TGCAGCGTTGAAGATTCAGGGAGGAGGACCCAGTACTTC
CSVEDSGRRTQYF
>TRBJ1-2|TRBV6-6|TRBD1|-
TGTGCCAGCAGTCCACGGACAGGGAAAGGCTACACCTTC
CASSPRTGKGYTF
>TRBJ2-5|TRBV18|-|-
TGTGCCAGCTCGACTAGAAGACAGAGCGAAGAGACCCAGTACTTC
CASSTRRQSEETQYF
>TRBJ2-5|TRBV7-9|-|-
TGTGCCAGCAGCTTAGCGGGGGGGCAAAAAGAGACCCAGTACTTC
CASSLAGGQKETQYF
>TRBJ2-1|TRBV28|TRBD2|-
TGTGCCAGCAGTTACTCACTAGCGGGGGAAGAGGAAAGGGACAATGAGCAGTTCTTC
CASSYSLAGEEERDNEQFF
>TRBJ2-7|TRBV6-6|TRBD1|-
TGTGCCACCACCGGGACAGCTATATACGAGCAGTACTTC
CATTGTAIYEQYF
>TRBJ2-1|TRBV5-1|TRBD1|-
TGCGCCAGCAGACCGGGACAGGACAATGAGCAGTTCTTC
CASRPGQDNEQFF
>TRBJ2-1|TRBV7-2|TRBD2|few
TGTGCCAGCAGCCCACCGCCGGGGGGTAGCTATGAGCAGTTCTTC
CASSPPPGGSYEQFF
>TRBJ2-3|TRBV20-1|TRBD2|-
TGCAGTGCTAGAAAAGCGGGGCCACGCACAGATACGCAGTATTTT
CSARKAGPRTDTQYF
>TRBJ2-5|TRBV24-1|TRBD1|few
TGTGCCACCAGTGATTCGAATGGACAGGGAAGGGAGACCCAGTACTTC
CATSDSNGQGRETQYF
>TRBJ2-3|TRBV12-3/TRBV12-4|-|-
TGTGCCAGCAGTTTAGCAGGGGGAATAGTGGATACGGAGTATTTT
CASSLAGGIVDTEYF
>TRBJ2-5|TRBV29-1|TRBD2|few
TGCAGCGTTGGGCAGCGGGGGATCGGGAAGCAAGAGACCCAGTACTTC
CSVGQRGIGKQETQYF
>TRBJ2-7|TRBV6-2/TRBV6-3|TRBD1|-
TGTGCCAGCAGCGATCCCAGGGGGCGCGACGAGCAGTACTTC
CASSDPRGRDEQYF